One and the same sample provided the 15 T cell receptor beta chains below, sequenced in a study of blood T cells in healthy people across ages. Sample-barcoded 5' priming and a J-beta primer mix drove a second PCR of roughly 6 to 12 cycles. Using its own MiXCR run on the 5' RACE reads, TCRdb lists one record per CDR3 protein. The sample carries 500,000 to 550,000 distinct CDR3 sequences, around 24% recorded once. These data were likewise used in another study, on T cells of mothers and their children.

The sequenced sample was blood. The source is a boy under 18 in good health.

The chain carries TRBV7-8 and TRBJ2-5; D is perhaps TRBD2 (5 bases). The J call may be wrong; the DNA end is better matched by TRBJ2-7. Per the germline V gene, CDR1 is SGHVS and CDR2 is FQNEAQ. The CDR3 is 13 residues long. CDR3 protein: CASSLAYGNEQYF. CDR3 DNA: TGTGCCAGCAGCTTAGCGTACGGGAACGAGCAGTACTTC.

This clonotype was observed a handful of times. The chain links TRBV4-3 to TRBJ1-2; 9 bases fit TRBD1. The CDR3 has 16 amino acids. The V gene's germline CDR1 is LGHNA and CDR2 YSLEER. J was trimmed by 5 bases and V by 0 bases; bases with no gene match: 7. CDR3 in amino acids: CASSQDLFGTGYGYTF. The CDR3 nucleotides are TGCGCCAGCAGCCAAGATCTATTCGGGACAGGGTATGGCTACACCTTC.

The chain has TRBV5-1 and TRBJ2-3; D is perhaps TRBD1 or TRBD2 (6 bases each). The CDR3 contains 15 residues. In germline, CDR1 is SGHRS, CDR2 YFSETQ. V lost 3 bases and J lost 3, with 14 bases in between. CDR3 sequence: CASSWGAGSTDTQYF. The CDR3 nucleotides read TGCGCCAGCAGCTGGGGGGCAGGGAGTACAGATACGCAGTATTTT.

The V gene is TRBV7-2, the J gene TRBJ2-1; D is tentatively TRBD1 or TRBD2 (5 bases each). The CDR3 covers 16 residues. With 0 bases removed from V and 7 bases from J, the gap between germline ends came to 16 bases. Per the germline V gene, CDR1 is SGHTA and CDR2 is FQGNSA. CDR3 amino acids: CASSLAFGTSINEQFF. The CDR3 region has the DNA TGTGCCAGCAGCTTAGCATTTGGGACGAGCATTAATGAGCAGTTCTTC.

The table lists this clonotype with a few counts. CDR3 protein: CSARGVLGYTF. CDR3 DNA sequence: TGCAGTGCTAGGGGGGTATTGGGCTACACCTTC. V usage is TRBV20-1 and J usage is TRBJ1-2, with D possibly TRBD1 on 5 matching bases. The CDR3 has 11 amino acids. V lost 3 bases and J 8 bases, leaving 10 bases between the germline ends. The germline V gene encodes CDR1 DFQATT and CDR2 SNEGSKA (reference sequence).

This sequence joins TRBV2 and TRBJ1-3; D remains unclear. Trimming stripped 1 base from V and 0 bases from J, with 7 bases between. This CDR3 has 15 residues. CDR1 is SNHLY and CDR2 is FYNNEI in the germline V gene. CDR3 region: CASSEDGTSGNTIYF. The CDR3 DNA reads as TGTGCCAGCAGTGAAGACGGAACCTCTGGAAACACCATATATTTT.

The J gene is TRBJ1-3, the V gene TRBV4-2; no clear D. Trimming stripped 1 base from V and 5 bases from J, with 12 bases between. The CDR3 contains 15 residues. Germline CDR1 and CDR2: LGHNA and YNFKEQ. Written as DNA, the CDR3 is TGTGCCAGCAGCCAAGTAAGAACAATCAGAAACACCATATATTTT. Protein product: CASSQVRTIRNTIYF.

The chain has TRBV7-2 and TRBJ1-3, with D unclear. CDR1 and CDR2 (germline): SGHTA, FQGNSA. V dropped 5 bases and J dropped 10 bases, with 15 bases sitting between them. The CDR3 totals 13 residues. The CDR3, as DNA: TGTGCCAGCAGCCCTCGGGTCTACGAAACCATATATTTT. It specifies CASSPRVYETIYF.

This clonotype was seen more than once but under ten times. The rearrangement uses TRBV4-2 and TRBJ1-2, with 9 positions matching TRBD1. The CDR3 totals 16 residues. Germline CDR1 and CDR2: LGHNA and YNFKEQ. V lost 2 bases to trimming and J lost 5 bases; unmatched junction nucleotides: 9. CDR3 sequence reads: CASSQFFPGQGYGYTF. CDR3 nucleotide sequence: TGTGCCAGCAGCCAATTCTTTCCGGGACAGGGTTATGGCTACACCTTC.

J is TRBJ2-3 and V is TRBV20-1, with 8 positions matching TRBD2. CDR1 is DFQATT and CDR2 is SNEGSKA in the germline V gene (reference sequence). The CDR3 totals 14 residues. With 5 bases clipped from V and 2 bases from J, the junction kept 6 bases outside the gene matches. The CDR3 DNA sequence: TGCAGTGCTCTGGACGGGAGGGACACAGATACGCAGTATTTT. It encodes CSALDGRDTDTQYF.

This clonotype occurred a few times. The chain has TRBV27 and TRBJ2-7; D might be TRBD1 or TRBD2, each matching 6 bases. The CDR3 runs to 14 residues. Germline V gene sequence: CDR1 MNHEY, CDR2 SMNVEV (reference sequence). Trimming stripped 6 bases from V and 2 bases from J, with 14 bases between. CDR3 loop: CASSPGGLTYEQYF. The DNA of the CDR3 is TGTGCCAGCAGCCCCGGGGGCCTAACCTACGAGCAGTACTTC.

The chain recombines TRBV6-5 with TRBJ2-5; D possibly uses TRBD1 or TRBD2 (5 bases each). The J call may not be correct, given that the DNA end is closer to TRBJ2-1. Per germline, CDR1 MNHEY and CDR2 SVGAGI. The CDR3 sequence is 14 residues long. DNA of the CDR3: TGTGCCAGCAGTTACGGGTCTCAGGGAGTAGGGCAGTTCTTC. Translated, it gives CASSYGSQGVGQFF.

This chain joins TRBV7-2 and TRBJ2-5; D gene unclear. Germline loops: CDR1 SGHTA, CDR2 FQGNSA. The CDR3 is 13 residues long. Trimming stripped 2 bases from V and 5 bases from J, with 9 bases between. Here the CDR3 DNA reads TGTGCCAGCAGCTTACAGGATTCGGAGACCCAGTACTTC. Amino acids: CASSLQDSETQYF. Full variable domain (missing parts from reference TRBV7-2 and TRBJ2-5): GAGVSQSPSNKVTEKGKDVELRCDPISGHTALYWYRQSLGQGLEFLIYFQGNSAPDKSGLPSDRFSAERTGGSVSTLTIQRTQQEDSAVYLCASSLQDSETQYFGPGTRLLVL.

This clonotype turned up a few times. The rearrangement uses TRBV20-1 and TRBJ2-5; D may be TRBD1 (5 bases). Matching the DNA end better, TRBJ2-7 makes the J call doubtful. Germline CDR1 reads DFQATT; CDR2 reads SNEGSKA (reference sequence). The CDR3 is 12 residues long. CDR3 DNA: TGCAGTGCTATCAGACAGACCTACGAGCAGTACTTC. Translated: CSAIRQTYEQYF.

The rearrangement joins TRBV29-1 to TRBJ2-2; no firm D call. The CDR3 loop spans 12 amino acids. Between the trimmed V and J ends, which lost 4 bases and 3 bases, there was a span of 6 bases. Germline assignment: CDR1 SQVTM and CDR2 ANQGSEA. This CDR3 reads CSVGAYTGELFF. The CDR3 bases are TGCAGCGTTGGGGCTTACACCGGGGAGCTGTTTTTT.